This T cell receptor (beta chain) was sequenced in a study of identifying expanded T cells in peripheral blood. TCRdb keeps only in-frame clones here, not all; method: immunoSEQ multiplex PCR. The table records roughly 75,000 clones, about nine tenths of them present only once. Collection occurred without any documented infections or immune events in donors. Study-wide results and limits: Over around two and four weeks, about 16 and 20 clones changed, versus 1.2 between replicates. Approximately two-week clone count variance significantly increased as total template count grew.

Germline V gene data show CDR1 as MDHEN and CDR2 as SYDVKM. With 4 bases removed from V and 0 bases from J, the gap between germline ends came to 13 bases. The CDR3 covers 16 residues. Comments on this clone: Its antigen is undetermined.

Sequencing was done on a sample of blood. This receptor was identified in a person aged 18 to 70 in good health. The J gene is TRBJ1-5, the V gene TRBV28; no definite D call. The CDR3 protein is CASSSSSGYSNQPQHF. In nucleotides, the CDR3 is TGTGCCAGCAGTTCCTCAAGCGGCTATAGCAATCAGCCCCAGCATTTT.